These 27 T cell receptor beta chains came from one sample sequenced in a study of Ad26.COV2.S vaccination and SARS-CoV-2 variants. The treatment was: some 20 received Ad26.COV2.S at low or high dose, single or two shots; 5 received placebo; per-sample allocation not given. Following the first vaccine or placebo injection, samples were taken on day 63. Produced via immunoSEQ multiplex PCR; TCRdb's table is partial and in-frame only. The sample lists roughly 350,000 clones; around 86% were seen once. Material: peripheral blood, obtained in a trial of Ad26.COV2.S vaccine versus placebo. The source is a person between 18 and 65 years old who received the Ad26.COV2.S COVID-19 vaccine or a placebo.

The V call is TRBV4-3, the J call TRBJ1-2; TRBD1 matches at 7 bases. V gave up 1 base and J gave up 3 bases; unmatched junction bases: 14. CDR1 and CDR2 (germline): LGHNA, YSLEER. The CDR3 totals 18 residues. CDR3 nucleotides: TGCGCCAGCAGCCAAGTTCCCCCCGGGGCCCAGGGGGACTATGGCTACACCTTC. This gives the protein CASSQVPPGAQGDYGYTF.

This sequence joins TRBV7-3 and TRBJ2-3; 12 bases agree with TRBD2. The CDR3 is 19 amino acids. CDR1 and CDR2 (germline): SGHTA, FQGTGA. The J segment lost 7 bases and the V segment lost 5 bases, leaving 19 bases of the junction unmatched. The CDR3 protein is CASSPVGPTSGGVGNTQYF. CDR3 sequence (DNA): TGTGCCAGCAGCCCCGTGGGACCGACTAGCGGGGGTGTCGGCAATACGCAGTATTTT.

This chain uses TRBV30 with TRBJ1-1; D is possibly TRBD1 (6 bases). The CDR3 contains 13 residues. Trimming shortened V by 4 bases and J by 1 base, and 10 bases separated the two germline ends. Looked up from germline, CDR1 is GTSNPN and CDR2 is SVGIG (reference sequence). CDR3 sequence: CAWNGQPNTEAFF. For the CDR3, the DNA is TGTGCCTGGAATGGACAGCCGAACACTGAAGCTTTCTTT.

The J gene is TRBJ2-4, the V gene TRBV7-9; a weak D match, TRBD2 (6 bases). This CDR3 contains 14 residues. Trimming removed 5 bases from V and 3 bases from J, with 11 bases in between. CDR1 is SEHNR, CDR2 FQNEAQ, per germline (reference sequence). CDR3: CASSPGGVKNIQYF. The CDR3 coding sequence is TGTGCCAGCAGCCCTGGCGGGGTCAAAAACATTCAGTACTTC.

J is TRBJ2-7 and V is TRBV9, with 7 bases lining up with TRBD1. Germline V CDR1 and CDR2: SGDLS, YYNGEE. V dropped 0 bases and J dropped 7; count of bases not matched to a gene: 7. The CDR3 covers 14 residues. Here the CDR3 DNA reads TGTGCCAGCAGCGTAGGAACAGGGGCGAGGGAGCAGTACTTC. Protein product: CASSVGTGAREQYF.

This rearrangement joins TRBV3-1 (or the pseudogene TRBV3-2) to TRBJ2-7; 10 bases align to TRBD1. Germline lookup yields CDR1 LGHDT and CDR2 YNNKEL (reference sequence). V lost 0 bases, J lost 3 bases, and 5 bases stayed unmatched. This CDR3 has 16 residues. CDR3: CASSQEGGTGVYEQYF. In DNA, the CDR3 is TGTGCCAGCAGCCAAGAGGGGGGGACAGGGGTCTACGAGCAGTACTTC.

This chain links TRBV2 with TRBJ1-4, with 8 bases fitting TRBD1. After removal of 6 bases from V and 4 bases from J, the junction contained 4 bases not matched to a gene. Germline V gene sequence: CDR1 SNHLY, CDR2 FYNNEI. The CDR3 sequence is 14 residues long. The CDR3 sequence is CASRGDRGNEKLFF. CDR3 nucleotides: TGTGCCAGCAGGGGCGACAGGGGTAATGAAAAACTGTTTTTT.

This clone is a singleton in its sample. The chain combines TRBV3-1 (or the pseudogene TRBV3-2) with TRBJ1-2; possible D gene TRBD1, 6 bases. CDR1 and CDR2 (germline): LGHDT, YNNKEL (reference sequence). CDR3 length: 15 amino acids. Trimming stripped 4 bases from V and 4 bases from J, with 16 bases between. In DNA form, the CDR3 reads TGTGCCAGCAGCCCGACCAGGGGCAGCCTCTATGGCTACACCTTC. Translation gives CASSPTRGSLYGYTF.

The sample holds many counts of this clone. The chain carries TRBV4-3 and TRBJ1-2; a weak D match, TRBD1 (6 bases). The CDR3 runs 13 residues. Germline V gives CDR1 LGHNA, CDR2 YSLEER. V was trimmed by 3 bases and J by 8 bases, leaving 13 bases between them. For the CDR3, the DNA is TGCGCCAGCAGCCACACAGGGTTGGACGGCTACACCTTC. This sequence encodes CASSHTGLDGYTF.

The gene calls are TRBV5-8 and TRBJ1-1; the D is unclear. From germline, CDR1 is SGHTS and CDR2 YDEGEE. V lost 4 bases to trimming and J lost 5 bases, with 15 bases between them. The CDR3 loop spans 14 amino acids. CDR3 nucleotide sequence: TGTGCCAGCAGCCTAGAAATAGGGATGACTGAAGCTTTCTTT. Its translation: CASSLEIGMTEAFF.

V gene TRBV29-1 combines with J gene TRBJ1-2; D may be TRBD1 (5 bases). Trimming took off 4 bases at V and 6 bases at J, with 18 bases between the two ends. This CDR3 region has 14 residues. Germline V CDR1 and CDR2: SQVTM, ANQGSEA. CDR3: CSVVYWSGGDGYTF. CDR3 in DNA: TGCAGCGTTGTATATTGGTCGGGGGGAGATGGCTACACCTTC.

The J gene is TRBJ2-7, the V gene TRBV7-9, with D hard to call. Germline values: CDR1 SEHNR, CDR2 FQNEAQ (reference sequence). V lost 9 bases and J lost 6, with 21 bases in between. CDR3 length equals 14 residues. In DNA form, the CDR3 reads TGTGCCAGGGGCCCGGGCCCCTCAGAGGCCGAGCAGTACTTC. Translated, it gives CARGPGPSEAEQYF.

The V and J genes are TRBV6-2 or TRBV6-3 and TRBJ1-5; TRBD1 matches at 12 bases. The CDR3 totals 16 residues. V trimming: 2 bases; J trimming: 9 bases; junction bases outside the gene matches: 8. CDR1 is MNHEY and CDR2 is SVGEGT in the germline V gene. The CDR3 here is CASSYPGQGASRPQHF. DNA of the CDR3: TGTGCCAGCAGTTACCCGGGACAGGGGGCTAGCAGGCCCCAGCATTTT.

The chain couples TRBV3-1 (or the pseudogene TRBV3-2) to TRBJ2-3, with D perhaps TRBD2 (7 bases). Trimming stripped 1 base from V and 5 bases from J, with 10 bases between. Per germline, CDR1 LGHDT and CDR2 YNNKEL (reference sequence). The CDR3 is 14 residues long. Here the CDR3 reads CASSQGGGGDTQYF. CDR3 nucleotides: TGTGCCAGCAGCCAAGGGGGGGGCGGAGATACGCAGTATTTT.

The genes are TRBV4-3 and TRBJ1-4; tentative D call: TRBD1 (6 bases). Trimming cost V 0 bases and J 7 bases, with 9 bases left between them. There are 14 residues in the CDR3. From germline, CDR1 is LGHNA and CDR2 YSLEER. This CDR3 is CASSQDGRGEKLFF. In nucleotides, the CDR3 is TGCGCCAGCAGCCAAGATGGCAGGGGTGAAAAACTGTTTTTT.

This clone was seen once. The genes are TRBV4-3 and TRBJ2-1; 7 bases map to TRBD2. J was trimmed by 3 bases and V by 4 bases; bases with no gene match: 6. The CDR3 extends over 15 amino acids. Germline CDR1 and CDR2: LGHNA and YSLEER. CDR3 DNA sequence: TGCGCCAGCAGCCTTTTCAGCGGGGTCTACAATGAGCAGTTCTTC. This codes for CASSLFSGVYNEQFF.

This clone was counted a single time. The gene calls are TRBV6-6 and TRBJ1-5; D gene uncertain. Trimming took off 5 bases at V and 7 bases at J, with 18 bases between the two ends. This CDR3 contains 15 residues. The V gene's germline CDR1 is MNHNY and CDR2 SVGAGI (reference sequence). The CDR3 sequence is CASSVASRTGQPQHF. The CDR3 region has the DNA TGTGCCAGCAGTGTAGCCTCGAGGACGGGGCAGCCCCAGCATTTT.

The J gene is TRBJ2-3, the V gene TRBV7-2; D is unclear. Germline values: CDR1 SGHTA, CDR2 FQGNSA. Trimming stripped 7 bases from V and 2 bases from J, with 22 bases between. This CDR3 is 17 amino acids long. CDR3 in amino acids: CASNPRQTLPFTDTQYF. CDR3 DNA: TGTGCCAGCAACCCCCGCCAGACACTCCCTTTCACAGATACGCAGTATTTT. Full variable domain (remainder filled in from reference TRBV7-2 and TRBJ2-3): GAGVSQSPSNKVTEKGKDVELRCDPISGHTALYWYRQSLGQGLEFLIYFQGNSAPDKSGLPSDRFSAERTGGSVSTLTIQRTQQEDSAVYLCASNPRQTLPFTDTQYFGPGTRLTVL.

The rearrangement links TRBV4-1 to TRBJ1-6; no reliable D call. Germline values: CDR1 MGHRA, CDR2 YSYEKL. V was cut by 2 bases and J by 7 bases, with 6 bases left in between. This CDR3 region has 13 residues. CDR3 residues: CASSQPPNSPLHF. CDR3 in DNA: TGCGCCAGCAGCCAACCCCCCAATTCACCCCTCCACTTT.

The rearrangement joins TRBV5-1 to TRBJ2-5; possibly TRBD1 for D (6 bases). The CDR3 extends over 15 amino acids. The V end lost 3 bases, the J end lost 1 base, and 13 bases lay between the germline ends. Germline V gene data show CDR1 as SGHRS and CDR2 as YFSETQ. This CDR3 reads CASSSVRDTQETQYF. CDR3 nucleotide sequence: TGCGCCAGCAGCTCAGTCCGGGACACCCAAGAGACCCAGTACTTC.

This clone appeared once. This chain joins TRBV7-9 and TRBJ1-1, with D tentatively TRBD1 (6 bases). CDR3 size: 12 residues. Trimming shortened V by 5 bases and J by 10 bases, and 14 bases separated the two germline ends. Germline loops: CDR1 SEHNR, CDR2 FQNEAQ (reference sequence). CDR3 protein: CASSPGQGTAFF. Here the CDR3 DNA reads TGTGCCAGCAGCCCGGGTCAGGGGACAGCTTTCTTT.

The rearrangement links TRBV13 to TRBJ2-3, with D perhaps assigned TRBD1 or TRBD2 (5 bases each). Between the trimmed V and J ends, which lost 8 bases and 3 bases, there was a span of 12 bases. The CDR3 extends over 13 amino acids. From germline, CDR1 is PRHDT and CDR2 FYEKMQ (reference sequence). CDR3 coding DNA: TGTGCCAGCGACACAGGAGGTACAGATACGCAGTATTTT. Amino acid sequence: CASDTGGTDTQYF.

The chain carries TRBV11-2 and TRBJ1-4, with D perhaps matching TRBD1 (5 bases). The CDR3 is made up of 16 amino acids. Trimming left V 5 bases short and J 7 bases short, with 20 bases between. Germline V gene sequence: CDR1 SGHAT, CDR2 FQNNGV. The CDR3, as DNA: TGTGCCAGCAGCCTGGGTCGGGCAGGGCCCCGTGAAAAACTGTTTTTT. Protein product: CASSLGRAGPREKLFF.

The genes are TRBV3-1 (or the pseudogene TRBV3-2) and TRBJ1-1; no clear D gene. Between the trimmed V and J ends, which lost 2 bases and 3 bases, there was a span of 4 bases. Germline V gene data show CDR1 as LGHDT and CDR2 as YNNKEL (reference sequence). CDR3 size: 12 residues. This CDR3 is CASSQMDTEAFF. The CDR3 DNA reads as TGTGCCAGCAGCCAAATGGACACTGAAGCTTTCTTT.

The CDR3 loop reads CASSGQGGTGANVLTF. In DNA, the CDR3 is TGTGCCAGCAGCGGACAGGGGGGCACTGGGGCCAACGTCCTGACTTTC. The rearrangement links TRBV5-6 to TRBJ2-6, with 10 bases matching TRBD1. Germline V gene sequence: CDR1 SGHDT, CDR2 YYEEEE. V was pared by 4 bases and J by 2 bases, with 3 bases of the junction left unmatched. CDR3 length equals 16 residues.

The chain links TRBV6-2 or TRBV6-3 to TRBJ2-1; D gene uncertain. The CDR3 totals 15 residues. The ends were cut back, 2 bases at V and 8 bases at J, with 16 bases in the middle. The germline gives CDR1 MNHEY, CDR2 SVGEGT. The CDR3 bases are TGTGCCAGCAGTTACCCCTACGAGACAAAGGATGAGCAGTTCTTC. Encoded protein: CASSYPYETKDEQFF.

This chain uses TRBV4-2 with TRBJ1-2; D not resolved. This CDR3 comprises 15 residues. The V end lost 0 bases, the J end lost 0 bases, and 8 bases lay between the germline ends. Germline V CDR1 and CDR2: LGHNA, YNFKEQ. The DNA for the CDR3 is TGTGCCAGCAGCCAAGAAAACAACCCTAACTATGGCTACACCTTC. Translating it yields CASSQENNPNYGYTF.